The 6 T cell receptor beta chains below were found in one sample sequenced in a study of T-cell memory formation after mild COVID-19. TCRdb passed the 5' RACE reads through MiXCR, listing each CDR3 protein once. This table holds roughly 190,000 distinct CDR3 sequences, approximately 20% found once. Sequencing input: PBMCs or a T cell subset sorted from them (not recorded which). The receptor set was obtained from an adult woman who had mild COVID-19 (a few samples of this study predate the infection). Cell type and time point are not known.

The genes are TRBV7-9 and TRBJ1-1; D unresolved. The length of the CDR3 is 12 residues. Deletions cut 6 bases from V and 6 bases from J, with 11 bases between. CDR1 and CDR2 (germline): SEHNR, FQNEAQ (reference sequence). CDR3 residues: CASRRTAAEAFF. In DNA form, the CDR3 reads TGTGCCAGCAGAAGAACAGCGGCTGAAGCTTTCTTT.

The chain is built from TRBV12-3 or TRBV12-4 and TRBJ1-2, with D uncertain. The CDR3 runs to 15 residues. Between the trimmed V and J ends, which lost 1 base and 4 bases, there was a span of 13 bases. CDR3 protein: CASSLEPFSPYGYTF. CDR3 DNA: TGTGCCAGCAGTTTAGAACCTTTTTCCCCCTATGGCTACACCTTC.

This clonotype was detected ten times or more. The rearrangement uses TRBV3-1 and TRBJ1-2, with unresolved D. The germline gives CDR1 LGHDT, CDR2 YNNKEL (reference sequence). The CDR3 consists of 11 residues. With 8 bases removed from V and 7 bases from J, the gap between germline ends came to 11 bases. CDR3 loop: CASGPNRGYTF. In nucleotides, the CDR3 is TGTGCCAGCGGTCCTAATCGTGGCTACACCTTC.

The rearrangement uses TRBV14 and TRBJ2-1, with TRBD1 as a possible D gene (5 bases). The V end lost 1 base, the J end lost 4 bases, and 8 bases lay between the germline ends. CDR3 length: 14 residues. Germline V gene lookup returns CDR1 SGHDN and CDR2 FVKESK. This CDR3 reads CASSQGQIYNEQFF. The CDR3 DNA follows: TGTGCCAGCAGCCAAGGACAGATTTACAATGAGCAGTTCTTC.

This clonotype was detected a few times. The rearrangement joins TRBV7-2 to TRBJ2-5; 12 bases line up with TRBD2. V dropped 1 base and J dropped 2; count of bases not matched to a gene: 2. The V gene's germline CDR1 is SGHTA and CDR2 FQGNSA. CDR3 size: 16 residues. This CDR3 reads CASSLGGLAGQETQYF. The CDR3 DNA follows: TGTGCCAGCAGCTTAGGGGGACTAGCGGGTCAAGAGACCCAGTACTTC. The whole variable domain, filled in from reference TRBV7-2 and TRBJ2-5, reads GAGVSQSPSNKVTEKGKDVELRCDPISGHTALYWYRQSLGQGLEFLIYFQGNSAPDKSGLPSDRFSAERTGGSVSTLTIQRTQQEDSAVYLCASSLGGLAGQETQYFGPGTRLLVL.

The J gene is TRBJ1-1, the V gene TRBV6-5; no definite D call. CDR1 and CDR2 from the germline V gene are MNHEY and SVGAGI. This CDR3 is 12 amino acids long. Trimming cost V 6 bases and J 1 base, with 6 bases left between them. The CDR3 loop is CASRQRNTEAFF. CDR3 bases: TGTGCCAGCAGACAGAGGAACACTGAAGCTTTCTTT.